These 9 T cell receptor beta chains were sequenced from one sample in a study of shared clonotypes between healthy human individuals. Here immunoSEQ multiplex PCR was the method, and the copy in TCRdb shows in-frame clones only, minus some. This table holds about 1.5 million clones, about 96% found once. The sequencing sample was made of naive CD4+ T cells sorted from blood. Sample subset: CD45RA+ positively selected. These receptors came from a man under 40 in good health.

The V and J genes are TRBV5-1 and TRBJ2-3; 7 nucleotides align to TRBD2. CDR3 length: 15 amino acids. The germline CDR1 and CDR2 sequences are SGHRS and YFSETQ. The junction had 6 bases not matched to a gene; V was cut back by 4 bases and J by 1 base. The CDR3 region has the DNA TGCGCCAGCAGCCTCATAACTAGCGGCACAGATACGCAGTATTTT. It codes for CASSLITSGTDTQYF.

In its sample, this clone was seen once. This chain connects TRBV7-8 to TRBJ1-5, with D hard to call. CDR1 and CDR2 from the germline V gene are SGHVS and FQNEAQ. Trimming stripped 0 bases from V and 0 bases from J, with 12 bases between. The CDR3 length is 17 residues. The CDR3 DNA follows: TGTGCCAGCAGCTTAGCTAGAGACATCCTTAGCAATCAGCCCCAGCATTTT. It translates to CASSLARDILSNQPQHF.

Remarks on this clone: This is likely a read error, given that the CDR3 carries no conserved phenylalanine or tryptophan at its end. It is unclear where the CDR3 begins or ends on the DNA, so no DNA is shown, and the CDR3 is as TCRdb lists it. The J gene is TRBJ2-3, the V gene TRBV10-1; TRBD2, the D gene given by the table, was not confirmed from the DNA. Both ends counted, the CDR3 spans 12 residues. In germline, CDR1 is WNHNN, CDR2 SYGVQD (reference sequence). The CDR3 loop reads CASRKLAGGPLG.

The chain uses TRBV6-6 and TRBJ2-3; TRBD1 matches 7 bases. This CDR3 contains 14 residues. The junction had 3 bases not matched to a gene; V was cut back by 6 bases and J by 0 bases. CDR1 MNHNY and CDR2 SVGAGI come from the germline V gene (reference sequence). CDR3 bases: TGTGCCAGCAGCCCGGGACAGAGCACAGATACGCAGTATTTT. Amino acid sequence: CASSPGQSTDTQYF.

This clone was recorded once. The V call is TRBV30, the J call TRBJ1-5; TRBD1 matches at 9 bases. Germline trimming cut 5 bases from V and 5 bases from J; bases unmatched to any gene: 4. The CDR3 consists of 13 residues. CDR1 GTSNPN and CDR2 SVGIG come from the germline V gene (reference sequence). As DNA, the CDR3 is TGTGCCTGGGCGACAGGGGGAGATCAGCCCCAGCATTTT. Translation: CAWATGGDQPQHF.

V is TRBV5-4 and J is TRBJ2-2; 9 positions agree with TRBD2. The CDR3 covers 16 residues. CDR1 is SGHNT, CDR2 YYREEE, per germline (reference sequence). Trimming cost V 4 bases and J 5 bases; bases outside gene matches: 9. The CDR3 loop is CASSGLSAGGTGELFF. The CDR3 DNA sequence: TGTGCCAGCAGCGGTCTTTCGGCGGGAGGGACCGGGGAGCTGTTTTTT.

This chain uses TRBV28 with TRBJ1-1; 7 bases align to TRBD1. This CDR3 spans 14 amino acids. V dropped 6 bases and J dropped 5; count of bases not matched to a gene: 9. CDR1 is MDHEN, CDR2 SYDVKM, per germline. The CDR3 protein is CASRPGTVGTEAFF. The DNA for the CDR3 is TGTGCCAGCAGACCCGGGACAGTGGGGACTGAAGCTTTCTTT.

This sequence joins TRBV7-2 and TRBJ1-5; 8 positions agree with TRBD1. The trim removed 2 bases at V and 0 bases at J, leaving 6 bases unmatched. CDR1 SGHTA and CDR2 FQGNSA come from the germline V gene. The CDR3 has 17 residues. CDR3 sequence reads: CASSLRGTGYSNQPQHF. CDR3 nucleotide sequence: TGTGCCAGCAGCTTAAGGGGGACAGGTTATAGCAATCAGCCCCAGCATTTT.

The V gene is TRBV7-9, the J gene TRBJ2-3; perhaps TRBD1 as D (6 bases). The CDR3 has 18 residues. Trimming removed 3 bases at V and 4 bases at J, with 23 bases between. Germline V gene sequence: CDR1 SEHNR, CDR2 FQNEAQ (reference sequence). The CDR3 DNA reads TGTGCCAGCAGCTTGGGGTACAACAGGGACATTTTATCAGATACGCAGTATTTT. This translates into CASSLGYNRDILSDTQYF. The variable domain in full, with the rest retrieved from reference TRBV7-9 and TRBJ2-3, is DTGVSQNPRHKITKRGQNVTFRCDPISEHNRLYWYRQTLGQGPEFLTYFQNEAQLEKSRLLSDRFSAERPKGSFSTLEIQRTEQGDSAMYLCASSLGYNRDILSDTQYFGPGTRLTVL.